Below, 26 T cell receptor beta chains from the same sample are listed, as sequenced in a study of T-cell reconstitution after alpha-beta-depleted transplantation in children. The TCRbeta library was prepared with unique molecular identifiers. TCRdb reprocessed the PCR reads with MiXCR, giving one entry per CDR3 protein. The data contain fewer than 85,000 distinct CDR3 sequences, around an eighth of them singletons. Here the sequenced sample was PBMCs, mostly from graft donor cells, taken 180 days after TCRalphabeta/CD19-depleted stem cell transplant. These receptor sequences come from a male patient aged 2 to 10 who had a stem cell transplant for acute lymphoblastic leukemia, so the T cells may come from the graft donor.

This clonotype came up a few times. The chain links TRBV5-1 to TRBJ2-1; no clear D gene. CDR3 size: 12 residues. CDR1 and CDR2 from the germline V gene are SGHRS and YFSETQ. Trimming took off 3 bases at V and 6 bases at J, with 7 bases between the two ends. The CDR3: CASSYPSNEQFF. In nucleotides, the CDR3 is TGCGCCAGCAGCTATCCCTCCAATGAGCAGTTCTTC.

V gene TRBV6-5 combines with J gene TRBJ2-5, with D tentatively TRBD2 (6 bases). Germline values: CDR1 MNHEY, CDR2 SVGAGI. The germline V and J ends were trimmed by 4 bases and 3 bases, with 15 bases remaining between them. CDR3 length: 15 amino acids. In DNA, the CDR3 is TGTGCCAGCAGTTCGTGGGGAGGAGCCAAAGAGACCCAGTACTTC. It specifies CASSSWGGAKETQYF.

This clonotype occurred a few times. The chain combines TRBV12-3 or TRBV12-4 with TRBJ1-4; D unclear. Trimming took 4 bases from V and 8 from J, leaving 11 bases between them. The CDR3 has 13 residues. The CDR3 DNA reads TGTGCCAGCAGTTCAGGAGGATCGGAAAAACTGTTTTTT. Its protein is CASSSGGSEKLFF.

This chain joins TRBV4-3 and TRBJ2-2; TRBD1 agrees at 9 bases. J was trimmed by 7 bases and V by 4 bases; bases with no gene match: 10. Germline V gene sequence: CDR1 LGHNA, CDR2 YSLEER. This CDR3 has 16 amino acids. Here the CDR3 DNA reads TGCGCCAGCAGCCCGGGCCCAGGACAGGGGTACGGGGAGCTGTTTTTT. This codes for CASSPGPGQGYGELFF.

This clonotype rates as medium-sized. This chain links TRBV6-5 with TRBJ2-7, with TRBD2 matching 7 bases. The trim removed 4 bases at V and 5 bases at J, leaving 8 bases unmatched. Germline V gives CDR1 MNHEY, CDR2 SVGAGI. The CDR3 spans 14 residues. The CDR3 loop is CASSSVTSWDEQYF. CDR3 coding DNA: TGTGCCAGCAGTTCCGTGACTAGCTGGGACGAGCAGTACTTC.

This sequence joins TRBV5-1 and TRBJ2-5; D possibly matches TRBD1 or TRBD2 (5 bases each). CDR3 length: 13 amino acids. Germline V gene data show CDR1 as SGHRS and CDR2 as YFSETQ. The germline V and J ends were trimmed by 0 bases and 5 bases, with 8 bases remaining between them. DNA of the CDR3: TGCGCCAGCAGCTTGGAAGGGACCGAGACCCAGTACTTC. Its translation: CASSLEGTETQYF.

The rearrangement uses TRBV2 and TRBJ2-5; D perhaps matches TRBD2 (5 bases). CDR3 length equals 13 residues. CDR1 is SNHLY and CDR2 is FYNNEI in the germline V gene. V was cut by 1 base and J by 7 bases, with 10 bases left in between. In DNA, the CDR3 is TGTGCCAGCAGTGAAGGGACGGGAATGACCCAGTACTTC. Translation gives CASSEGTGMTQYF.

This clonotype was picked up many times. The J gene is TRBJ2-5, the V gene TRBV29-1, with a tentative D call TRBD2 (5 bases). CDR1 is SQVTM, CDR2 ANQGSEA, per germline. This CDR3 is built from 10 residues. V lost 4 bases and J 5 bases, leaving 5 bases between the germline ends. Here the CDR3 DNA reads TGCAGCGTTGGGGAGGAGACCCAGTACTTC. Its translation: CSVGEETQYF. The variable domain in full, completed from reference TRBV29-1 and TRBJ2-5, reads SAVISQKPSRDICQRGTSLTIQCQVDSQVTMMFWYRQQPGQSLTLIATANQGSEATYESGFVIDKFPISRPNLTFSTLTVSNMSPEDSSIYLCSVGEETQYFGPGTRLLVL.

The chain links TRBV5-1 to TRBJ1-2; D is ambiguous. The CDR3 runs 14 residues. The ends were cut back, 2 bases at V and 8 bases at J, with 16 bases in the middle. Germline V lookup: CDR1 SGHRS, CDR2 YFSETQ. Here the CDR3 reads CASSFAPALGGYTF. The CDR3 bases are TGCGCCAGCAGCTTTGCCCCGGCTTTAGGAGGCTACACCTTC.

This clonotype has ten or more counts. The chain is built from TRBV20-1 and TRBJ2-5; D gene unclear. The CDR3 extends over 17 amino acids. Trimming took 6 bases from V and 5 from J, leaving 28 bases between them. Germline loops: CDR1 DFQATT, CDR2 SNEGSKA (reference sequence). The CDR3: CSARSIYWSLGDETQYF. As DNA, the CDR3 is TGCAGTGCCCGATCCATCTACTGGTCTCTAGGCGACGAGACCCAGTACTTC.

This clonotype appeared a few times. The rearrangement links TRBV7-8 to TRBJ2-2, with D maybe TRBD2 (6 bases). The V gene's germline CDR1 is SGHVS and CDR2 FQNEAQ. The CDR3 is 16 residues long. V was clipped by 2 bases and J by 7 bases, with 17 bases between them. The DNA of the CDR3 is TGTGCCAGCAGCTTAAGAACTAGCCTGAATTACGGGGAGCTGTTTTTT. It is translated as CASSLRTSLNYGELFF.

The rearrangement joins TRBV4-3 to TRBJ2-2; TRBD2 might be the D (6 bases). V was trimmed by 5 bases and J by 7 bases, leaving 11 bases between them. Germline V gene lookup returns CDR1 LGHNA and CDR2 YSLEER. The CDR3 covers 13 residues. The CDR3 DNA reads TGCGCCAGCAGCGAGACTAGGAACGGGGAGCTGTTTTTT. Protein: CASSETRNGELFF.

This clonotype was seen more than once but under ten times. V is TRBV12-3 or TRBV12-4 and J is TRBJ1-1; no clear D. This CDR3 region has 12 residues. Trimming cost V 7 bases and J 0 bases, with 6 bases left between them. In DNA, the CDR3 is TGTGCCAGCACGGAACTGAACACTGAAGCTTTCTTT. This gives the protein CASTELNTEAFF.

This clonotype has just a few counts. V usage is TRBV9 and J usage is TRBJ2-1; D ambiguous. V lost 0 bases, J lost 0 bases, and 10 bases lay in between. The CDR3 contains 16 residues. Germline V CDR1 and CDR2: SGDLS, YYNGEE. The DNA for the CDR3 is TGTGCCAGCAGCGTAGAGGGAAGCAGCTCCTACAATGAGCAGTTCTTC. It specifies CASSVEGSSSYNEQFF.

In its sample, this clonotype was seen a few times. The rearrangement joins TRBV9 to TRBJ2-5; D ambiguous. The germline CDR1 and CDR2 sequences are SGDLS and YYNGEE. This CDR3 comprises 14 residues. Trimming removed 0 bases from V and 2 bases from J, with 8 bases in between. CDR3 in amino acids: CASSVGPEQETQYF. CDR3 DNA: TGTGCCAGCAGCGTAGGTCCGGAACAAGAGACCCAGTACTTC. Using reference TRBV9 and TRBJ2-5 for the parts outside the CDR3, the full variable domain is DSGVTQTPKHLITATGQRVTLRCSPRSGDLSVYWYQQSLDQGLQFLIQYYNGEERAKGNILERFSAQQFPDLHSELNLSSLELGDSALYFCASSVGPEQETQYFGPGTRLLVL.

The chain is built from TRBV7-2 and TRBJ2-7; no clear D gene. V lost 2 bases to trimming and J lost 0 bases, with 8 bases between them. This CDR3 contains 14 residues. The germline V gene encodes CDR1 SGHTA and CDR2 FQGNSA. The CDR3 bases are TGTGCCAGCAGCTTATACGACAACTCCTACGAGCAGTACTTC. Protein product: CASSLYDNSYEQYF.

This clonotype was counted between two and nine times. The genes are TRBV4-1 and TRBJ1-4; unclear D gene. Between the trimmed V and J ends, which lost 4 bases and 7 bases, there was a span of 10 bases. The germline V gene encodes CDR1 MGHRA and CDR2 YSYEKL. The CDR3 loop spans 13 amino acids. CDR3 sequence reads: CASSPGWAEKLFF. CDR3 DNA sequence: TGCGCCAGCAGCCCTGGGTGGGCTGAAAAACTGTTTTTT.

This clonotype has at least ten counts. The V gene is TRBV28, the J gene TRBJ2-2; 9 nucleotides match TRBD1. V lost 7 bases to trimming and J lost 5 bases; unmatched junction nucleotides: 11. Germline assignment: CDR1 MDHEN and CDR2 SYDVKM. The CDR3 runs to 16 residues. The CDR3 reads CASIDRRTGDTGELFF. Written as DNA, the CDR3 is TGTGCCAGCATTGACCGACGGACAGGGGATACCGGGGAGCTGTTTTTT.

CDR3 region: CSARDIREGGDIQYF. In DNA form, the CDR3 reads TGCAGTGCTAGAGATATAAGGGAGGGGGGGGACATTCAGTACTTC. The gene calls are TRBV20-1 and TRBJ2-4; D perhaps matches TRBD2 (7 bases). The CDR3 runs 15 residues. Trimming cost V 0 bases and J 8 bases, with 17 bases left between them. Germline V gene sequence: CDR1 DFQATT, CDR2 SNEGSKA (reference sequence).

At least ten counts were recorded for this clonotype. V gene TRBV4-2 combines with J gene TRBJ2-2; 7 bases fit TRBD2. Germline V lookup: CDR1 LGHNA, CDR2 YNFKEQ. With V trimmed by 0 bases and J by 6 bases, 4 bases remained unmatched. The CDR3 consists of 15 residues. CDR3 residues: CASSQELALPGELFF. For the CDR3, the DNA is TGTGCCAGCAGCCAAGAACTAGCGCTGCCCGGGGAGCTGTTTTTT.

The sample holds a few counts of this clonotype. CDR3: CASSVAYEQYF. CDR3 DNA sequence: TGTGCCAGCAGCGTGGCCTACGAGCAGTACTTC. The J gene is TRBJ2-7, the V gene TRBV5-6, with no clear D. The V gene lost 4 bases and the J gene lost 2 bases, with 4 bases spanning the gap. CDR1 is SGHDT and CDR2 is YYEEEE in the germline V gene. This CDR3 is built from 11 residues. Together with reference TRBV5-6 and TRBJ2-7, the CDR3 gives the full variable domain: DAGVTQSPTHLIKTRGQQVTLRCSPKSGHDTVSWYQQALGQGPQFIFQYYEEEERQRGNFPDRFSGHQFPNYSSELNVNALLLGDSALYLCASSVAYEQYFGPGTRLTVT.

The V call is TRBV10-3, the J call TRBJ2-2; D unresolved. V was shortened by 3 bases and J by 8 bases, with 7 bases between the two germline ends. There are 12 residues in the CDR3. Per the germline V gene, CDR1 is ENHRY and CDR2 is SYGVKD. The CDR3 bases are TGTGCCATCAGTGATCTGGGTGGGGAGCTGTTTTTT. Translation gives CAISDLGGELFF.

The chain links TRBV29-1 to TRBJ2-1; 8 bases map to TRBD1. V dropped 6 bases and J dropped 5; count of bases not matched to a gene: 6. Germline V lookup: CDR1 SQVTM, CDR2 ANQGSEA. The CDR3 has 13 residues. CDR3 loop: CSVAPGQDNEQFF. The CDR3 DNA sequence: TGCAGCGTGGCACCGGGACAGGACAATGAGCAGTTCTTC.

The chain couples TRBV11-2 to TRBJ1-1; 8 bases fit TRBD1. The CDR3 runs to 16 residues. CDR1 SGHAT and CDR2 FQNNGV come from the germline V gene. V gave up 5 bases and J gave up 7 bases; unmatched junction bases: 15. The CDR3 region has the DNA TGTGCCAGCAGCCGAGACCAGGGGGCCTCCCCACTTGAAGCTTTCTTT. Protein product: CASSRDQGASPLEAFF.

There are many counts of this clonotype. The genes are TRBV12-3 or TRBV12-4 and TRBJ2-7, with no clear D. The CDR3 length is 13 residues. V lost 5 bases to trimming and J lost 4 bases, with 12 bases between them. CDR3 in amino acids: CASSPFQTYEQYF. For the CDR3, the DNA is TGTGCCAGCAGTCCGTTCCAGACTTACGAGCAGTACTTC.

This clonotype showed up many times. DNA for the CDR3: TGTGCCAGCATCCCCGGGGTTGGCTCCTACAATGAGCAGTTCTTC. Its translation: CASIPGVGSYNEQFF. The chain has TRBV7-9 and TRBJ2-1, with D possibly matching TRBD2 (5 bases). This CDR3 contains 15 residues. Germline CDR1 is SEHNR and CDR2 is FQNEAQ (reference sequence). V was trimmed by 7 bases and J by 0 bases, leaving 13 bases between them.